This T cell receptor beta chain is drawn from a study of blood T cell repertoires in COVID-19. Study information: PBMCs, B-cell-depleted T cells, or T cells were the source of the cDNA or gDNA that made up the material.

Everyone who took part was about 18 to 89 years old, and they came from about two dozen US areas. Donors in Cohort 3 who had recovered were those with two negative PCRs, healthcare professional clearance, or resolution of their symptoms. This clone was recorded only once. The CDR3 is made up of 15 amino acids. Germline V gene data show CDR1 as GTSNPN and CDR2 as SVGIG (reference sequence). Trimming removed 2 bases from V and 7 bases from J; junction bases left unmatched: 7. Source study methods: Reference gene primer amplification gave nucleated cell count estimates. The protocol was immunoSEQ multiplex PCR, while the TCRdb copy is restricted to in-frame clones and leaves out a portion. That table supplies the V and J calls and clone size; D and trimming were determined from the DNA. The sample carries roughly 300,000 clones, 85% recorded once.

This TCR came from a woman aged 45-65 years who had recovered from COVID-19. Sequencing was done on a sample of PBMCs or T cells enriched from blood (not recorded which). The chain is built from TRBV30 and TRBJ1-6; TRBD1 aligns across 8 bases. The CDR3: CAWSPRQGRNSPLHF. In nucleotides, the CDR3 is TGTGCCTGGAGTCCCCGACAGGGGAGAAATTCACCCCTCCACTTT.